These 30 T cell receptor beta chains share one sample of origin, sequenced in a study of T cells after yellow fever vaccination. Via MiXCR, TCRdb re-called the 5' RACE reads, giving one row per CDR3 protein. The sample has under 700,000 distinct CDR3 sequences; 17% are singletons. The specimen comprised PBMCs, sampled around 5 days after the first yellow fever vaccination. These receptors came from a man between 18 and 35 years old who received the YFV17D yellow fever vaccine.

The V and J genes are TRBV7-2 and TRBJ2-1; TRBD1 is a possible D gene (5 bases). Germline CDR1 SGHTA, CDR2 FQGNSA. CDR3 size: 14 residues. V was pared by 0 bases and J by 6 bases, with 9 bases between. The CDR3 here is CASSLARVGNEQFF. CDR3 nucleotides: TGTGCCAGCAGCTTAGCCAGGGTCGGCAATGAGCAGTTCTTC.

CDR3 DNA sequence: TGTGCCAGCAGCTGGCCTCCCGGACAGCTCGTAAACTATGGCTACACCTTC. It encodes CASSWPPGQLVNYGYTF. The rearrangement joins TRBV5-6 to TRBJ1-2; D is possibly TRBD1 (6 bases). The CDR3 spans 17 residues. CDR1 SGHDT and CDR2 YYEEEE come from the germline V gene. The V end was cut by 3 bases, the J end by 2 bases, with 20 bases between.

The gene calls are TRBV12-3 or TRBV12-4 and TRBJ1-1; D ambiguous. Trimming removed 10 bases from V and 4 bases from J, with 25 bases in between. CDR3 length: 16 amino acids. The CDR3 here is CATGSTVGSLITEAFF. The CDR3 region has the DNA TGTGCCACCGGTTCAACCGTGGGGTCTCTAATCACTGAAGCTTTCTTT.

The V call is TRBV5-1, the J call TRBJ2-7, with TRBD1 matching 10 bases. This CDR3 has 17 amino acids. Looked up from germline, CDR1 is SGHRS and CDR2 is YFSETQ. The J segment lost 0 bases and the V segment lost 0 bases, leaving 6 bases of the junction unmatched. The CDR3 nucleotides read TGCGCCAGCAGCTTGGCCTCGGGACAGGGGATCTCCTACGAGCAGTACTTC. Translation gives CASSLASGQGISYEQYF. Drawing the rest from reference TRBV5-1 and TRBJ2-7, the complete variable domain is KAGVTQTPRYLIKTRGQQVTLSCSPISGHRSVSWYQQTPGQGLQFLFEYFSETQRNKGNFPGRFSGRQFSNSRSEMNVSTLELGDSALYLCASSLASGQGISYEQYFGPGTRLTVT.

The chain is built from TRBV20-1 and TRBJ2-2, with TRBD1 as a possible D gene (5 bases). The germline V gene encodes CDR1 DFQATT and CDR2 SNEGSKA (reference sequence). The CDR3 consists of 15 residues. Trimming pared 5 bases from V and 0 bases from J, leaving 13 bases between. CDR3 residues: CSARMGPANTGELFF. DNA of the CDR3: TGCAGTGCTCGCATGGGGCCTGCGAACACCGGGGAGCTGTTTTTT.

This clonotype was seen a handful of times. CDR3 nucleotides: TGTGCCAGCAGTGACTTAAGAAAGCGGGGACCCCCTGAGCAGTACTTC. Protein sequence: CASSDLRKRGPPEQYF. The chain couples TRBV6-4 to TRBJ2-7, with 7 bases aligning to TRBD2. With 1 base clipped from V and 7 bases from J, the junction kept 13 bases outside the gene matches. The CDR3 has 16 residues. Germline values: CDR1 MRHNA, CDR2 SNTAGT.

The chain couples TRBV7-9 to TRBJ1-6; possible D gene TRBD1, 6 bases. Deletions cut 5 bases from V and 9 bases from J, with 14 bases between. Germline assignment: CDR1 SEHNR and CDR2 FQNEAQ (reference sequence). The CDR3 has 14 residues. The CDR3 here is CASSPHRVGSPLHF. In nucleotides, the CDR3 is TGTGCCAGCAGCCCCCACAGGGTTGGTTCACCCCTCCACTTT.

The chain uses TRBV12-3 or TRBV12-4 and TRBJ2-5; tentatively, D is TRBD1 (5 bases). V shed 5 bases and J shed 4 bases, with 23 bases lying between them. The CDR3 extends over 17 amino acids. CDR3 amino acids: CASSPPRSRGVGETQYF. Written as DNA, the CDR3 is TGTGCCAGCAGTCCACCTCGCTCTAGGGGCGTAGGAGAGACCCAGTACTTC.

This clonotype was seen a few times. This chain joins TRBV5-1 and TRBJ2-5; 8 positions agree with TRBD2. The length of the CDR3 is 14 residues. From germline, CDR1 is SGHRS and CDR2 YFSETQ. Trimming took 4 bases from V and 7 from J; bases not matched to a gene: 9. The CDR3 coding sequence is TGCGCCAGCAGCCCACCGGGGGGGGCTGGGACCCAGTACTTC. This codes for CASSPPGGAGTQYF.

This clonotype was detected a few times. The V gene is TRBV4-3, the J gene TRBJ2-5; 7 bases match TRBD1. V shed 4 bases and J 2 bases; nucleotides not matched to a gene: 10. Germline loops: CDR1 LGHNA, CDR2 YSLEER. The CDR3 extends over 16 amino acids. The chain's CDR3 is CASSLGTASPQETQYF. The DNA of the CDR3 is TGCGCCAGCAGCCTGGGGACAGCCTCCCCTCAAGAGACCCAGTACTTC.

This clonotype was counted only a few times. V gene TRBV7-3 combines with J gene TRBJ1-5, with no clear D. V lost 5 bases and J lost 4, with 9 bases in between. The germline gives CDR1 SGHTA, CDR2 FQGTGA. The CDR3 loop spans 13 amino acids. CDR3 region: CASSAERNQPQHF. CDR3 DNA sequence: TGTGCCAGCAGCGCAGAAAGAAATCAGCCCCAGCATTTT. Drawing the rest from reference TRBV7-3 and TRBJ1-5, the complete variable domain is GAGVSQTPSNKVTEKGKYVELRCDPISGHTALYWYRQSLGQGPEFLIYFQGTGAADDSGLPNDRFFAVRPEGSVSTLKIQRTERGDSAVYLCASSAERNQPQHFGDGTRLSIL.

This clonotype was observed a few times. This chain uses TRBV20-1 with TRBJ2-2; D not resolved. The CDR3 is made up of 12 amino acids. Trimming stripped 6 bases from V and 3 bases from J, with 8 bases between. Germline values: CDR1 DFQATT, CDR2 SNEGSKA (reference sequence). The CDR3 DNA is TGCAGTGCCTTCTTAGACACCGGGGAGCTGTTTTTT. As protein: CSAFLDTGELFF.

The gene calls are TRBV7-6 and TRBJ2-5, with D possibly TRBD1 on 6 matching bases. Trimming removed 4 bases at V and 7 bases at J, with 16 bases between. This CDR3 has 14 residues. Germline CDR1 is SGHVS and CDR2 is FNYEAQ. Here the CDR3 DNA reads TGTGCCAGCAGCTCCGGACTCCAAGGGGGGACCCAGTACTTC. Residues: CASSSGLQGGTQYF.

The rearrangement uses TRBV11-2 and TRBJ2-3; TRBD2 is a possible D gene (7 bases). This CDR3 comprises 20 residues. The germline V and J ends were trimmed by 1 base and 0 bases, with 23 bases remaining between them. Per germline, CDR1 SGHAT and CDR2 FQNNGV. The chain's CDR3 is CASSLGGGYDSHSSTDTQYF. The CDR3 coding sequence is TGTGCCAGCAGCTTAGGGGGGGGCTACGACAGTCATTCTAGCACAGATACGCAGTATTTT.

Regarding this clonotype: Likely a read error: the CDR3 ends without its conserved phenylalanine or tryptophan. The limits of the CDR3 on the DNA are not certain, so only TCRdb's listed CDR3 is given. The V gene is TRBV7-2, the J gene TRBJ2-3; the table's D call, TRBD2, has no DNA check behind it. Germline CDR1 and CDR2: SGHTA and FQGNSA. The CDR3 sequence runs 12 residues, both termini included. CDR3 protein: CASSSPPLGVTL.

This chain connects TRBV11-1 to TRBJ2-1; no firm D call. Germline V gene data show CDR1 as SGHAT and CDR2 as FQDESV (reference sequence). The V end lost 5 bases, the J end lost 6 bases, and 14 bases lay between the germline ends. The CDR3 consists of 14 residues. Here the CDR3 reads CASSPSLAVNEQFF. The CDR3 DNA sequence: TGTGCCAGCAGCCCGAGTTTGGCCGTCAATGAGCAGTTCTTC.

This clonotype has a handful of counts. J is TRBJ2-1 and V is TRBV5-4, with a tentative D call TRBD1 (6 bases). Germline-derived CDR1 and CDR2 are SGHNT and YYREEE (reference sequence). This CDR3 has 11 amino acids. V lost 3 bases and J lost 9, with 7 bases in between. CDR3 coding DNA: TGTGCCAGCAGCTGGGGGCTTGAGCAGTTCTTC. Amino acids: CASSWGLEQFF.

V is TRBV5-1 and J is TRBJ1-2, with 9 positions matching TRBD1. The junction had 12 bases not matched to a gene; V was cut back by 5 bases and J by 7 bases. The CDR3 runs 15 residues. Germline CDR1 and CDR2: SGHRS and YFSETQ. CDR3 coding DNA: TGCGCCAGCAGTCGCCGGGACAGGGTACTCTCTGGCTACACCTTC. Translating gives CASSRRDRVLSGYTF. Complete variable domain (other parts from reference TRBV5-1 and TRBJ1-2): KAGVTQTPRYLIKTRGQQVTLSCSPISGHRSVSWYQQTPGQGLQFLFEYFSETQRNKGNFPGRFSGRQFSNSRSEMNVSTLELGDSALYLCASSRRDRVLSGYTFGSGTRLTVV.

CDR3: CASSYQSPGEDTQYF. The CDR3 bases are TGTGCCAGCAGTTACCAGTCACCGGGGGAAGATACGCAGTATTTT. The gene calls are TRBV6-5 and TRBJ2-3; possibly TRBD2 for D (6 bases). Trimming left V 2 bases short and J 5 bases short, with 14 bases between. Germline V gene data show CDR1 as MNHEY and CDR2 as SVGAGI. The CDR3 extends over 15 amino acids.

Remarks on this clonotype: At one end the junction does not follow the germline gene, possibly because of a read error. The chain recombines TRBV12-3 or TRBV12-4 with TRBJ2-1; tentative D call: TRBD2 (7 bases). The CDR3 totals 16 residues. CDR3 coding DNA: TGTGTCAGCAGCCCATCGAAGGGGGGGCCGAGGGATGAGCAGTTCTTC. Protein product: CVSSPSKGGPRDEQFF.

The chain employs TRBV6-2 or TRBV6-3 and TRBJ1-5, with D unresolved. The CDR3 consists of 14 residues. Per germline, CDR1 MNHEY and CDR2 SVGEGT. Trimming removed 4 bases at V and 0 bases at J, with 7 bases between. The CDR3 here is CASSSAVSNQPQHF. CDR3 DNA sequence: TGTGCCAGCAGTTCGGCGGTTAGCAATCAGCCCCAGCATTTT.

The CDR3 is CASSWSLAGGNSPLHF. Here the CDR3 DNA reads TGTGCCAGCAGCTGGAGCTTGGCGGGGGGTAATTCACCCCTCCACTTT. The chain carries TRBV7-2 and TRBJ1-6; D is possibly TRBD1 (5 bases). Per germline, CDR1 SGHTA and CDR2 FQGNSA. Trimming shortened V by 4 bases and J by 6 bases, and 16 bases separated the two germline ends. The CDR3 is 16 amino acids.

This clonotype was found a few times. V gene TRBV20-1 combines with J gene TRBJ1-5; maybe TRBD1 (6 bases). The CDR3 has 15 residues. Germline-derived CDR1 and CDR2 are DFQATT and SNEGSKA (reference sequence). V gave up 3 bases and J gave up 7 bases, with 19 bases separating them. In DNA, the CDR3 is TGCAGTGCTAGGCCACAGGGTGCCATATGGCAGCCCCAGCATTTT. Translated: CSARPQGAIWQPQHF.

This clonotype has just a few counts. The V gene is TRBV6-5, the J gene TRBJ1-1; no firm D call. CDR1 and CDR2 from the germline V gene are MNHEY and SVGAGI. With 0 bases removed from V and 5 bases from J, the gap between germline ends came to 10 bases. The CDR3 consists of 14 residues. The CDR3 coding sequence is TGTGCCAGCAGTTACTCGCTGATGGGAACTGAAGCTTTCTTT. It yields the protein CASSYSLMGTEAFF.

This chain uses TRBV9 with TRBJ2-1, with D possibly matching TRBD1 (7 bases). Trimming shortened V by 4 bases and J by 2 bases, and 19 bases separated the two germline ends. Germline assignment: CDR1 SGDLS and CDR2 YYNGEE. The CDR3 length is 17 residues. The CDR3 here is CASSPIPQGGAYNEQFF. CDR3 coding DNA: TGTGCCAGCAGCCCAATCCCCCAGGGGGGAGCCTACAATGAGCAGTTCTTC.

This clonotype was seen a handful of times. This chain joins TRBV7-9 and TRBJ1-5, with D possibly TRBD1 on 5 matching bases. The CDR3 loop spans 15 amino acids. The germline V and J ends were trimmed by 3 bases and 1 base, with 10 bases remaining between them. Germline V gene sequence: CDR1 SEHNR, CDR2 FQNEAQ (reference sequence). CDR3 region: CASSLTDASNQPQHF. The CDR3 region has the DNA TGTGCCAGCAGCTTGACAGATGCCAGCAATCAGCCCCAGCATTTT.

This clonotype has only a few counts. The chain couples TRBV9 to TRBJ2-5, with a possible D match to TRBD2 (7 bases). The CDR3 runs to 14 residues. The germline gives CDR1 SGDLS, CDR2 YYNGEE. V was cut by 1 base and J by 5 bases, with 12 bases left in between. The CDR3 nucleotides read TGTGCCAGCAGCGTACCGGGGGGCCGGGAGACCCAGTACTTC. Residues: CASSVPGGRETQYF.

J is TRBJ1-2 and V is TRBV6-5, with 10 nucleotides matching TRBD1. Trimming at V came to 3 bases and at J to 4 bases, leaving 5 bases not matched to a gene. The CDR3 runs to 15 residues. Germline V gives CDR1 MNHEY, CDR2 SVGAGI. CDR3 protein: CASSYAGQGRYGYTF. CDR3 nucleotides: TGTGCCAGCAGTTATGCGGGACAGGGGCGCTATGGCTACACCTTC.

Only a few counts were recorded for this clonotype. The chain carries TRBV7-2 and TRBJ1-3, with D unresolved. CDR1 SGHTA and CDR2 FQGNSA come from the germline V gene. Trimming stripped 2 bases from V and 2 bases from J, with 4 bases between. The CDR3 runs 13 residues. The CDR3, as DNA: TGTGCCAGCAGCTTATTTCCTGGAAACACCATATATTTT. Its protein product is CASSLFPGNTIYF.

The chain couples TRBV10-3 to TRBJ1-1; a possible D gene is TRBD1 (6 bases). Trimming took 10 bases from V and 1 from J, leaving 19 bases between them. The CDR3 sequence is 15 residues long. Germline V gene sequence: CDR1 ENHRY, CDR2 SYGVKD. The CDR3 loop reads CATGGGAIKNTEAFF. The CDR3 DNA follows: TGTGCCACCGGTGGGGGGGCGATTAAGAACACTGAAGCTTTCTTT.